Listed below are T cell receptor beta chains from one sample, sequenced in a study of blood T cell repertoires in COVID-19. TCRdb's copy holds only in-frame clones and misses some; the assay was immunoSEQ multiplex PCR. The repertoire holds some 150,000 clones, with roughly 80% as singletons. The specimen was peripheral blood. The source is a woman in her sixties or seventies with acute or convalescent COVID-19. The CDR3 runs from the conserved cysteine through the conserved F or W. D genes are given only for firm matches. Clone size is given for some rows only: seen once, a few or many times, or a class if the clone is expanded.

d_call: TRBD1
j_call: TRBJ1-2
v_call: TRBV19
cdr3_length: 15
clone_size: NA
cdr3_nt: TGTGCCAGTACCCGAAGCGGGACAGGGATGAGAGGCTACACCTTC
cdr3_aa: CASTRSGTGMRGYTF

d_call: NA
j_call: TRBJ1-6
v_call: TRBV3-1/TRBV3-2
cdr3_length: 13
clone_size: few
cdr3_nt: TGTGCCAGCACCCAGCTCGGGAGGACACCCCTCCACTTT
cdr3_aa: CASTQLGRTPLHF

d_call: TRBD1
j_call: TRBJ1-4
v_call: TRBV5-1
cdr3_length: 18
clone_size: NA
cdr3_nt: TGCGCCAGCAGCTTACCCCCGAGACAGGGTTCACCTAATGAAAAACTGTTTTTT
cdr3_aa: CASSLPPRQGSPNEKLFF

d_call: TRBD2
j_call: TRBJ2-5
v_call: TRBV10-3
cdr3_length: 18
clone_size: NA
cdr3_nt: TGTGCCATCAGTGCGGGACTAGCGGGGGGGCCCCTCCAAGAGACCCAGTACTTC
cdr3_aa: CAISAGLAGGPLQETQYF

d_call: TRBD1
j_call: TRBJ1-2
v_call: TRBV7-9
cdr3_length: 14
clone_size: NA
cdr3_nt: TGTGCCAGCAGCTTTTGGGACAGGGCCGATGGCTACACCTTC
cdr3_aa: CASSFWDRADGYTF

d_call: NA
j_call: TRBJ1-1
v_call: TRBV7-8
cdr3_length: 16
clone_size: NA
cdr3_nt: TGTGCCAGCAGCTTAGATGGTAGGGGTCTGAACACTGAAGCTTTCTTT
cdr3_aa: CASSLDGRGLNTEAFF

d_call: TRBD2
j_call: TRBJ2-5
v_call: TRBV7-9
cdr3_length: 17
clone_size: NA
cdr3_nt: TGTGCCAGCAGTCGGGGAGGGCAGGGAAGGTACCAAGAGACCCAGTACTTC
cdr3_aa: CASSRGGQGRYQETQYF

d_call: NA
j_call: TRBJ1-1
v_call: TRBV3-1/TRBV3-2
cdr3_length: 12
clone_size: NA
cdr3_nt: TGTGCCAGCAGCCAAGGAGGGTCTGAAGCTTTCTTT
cdr3_aa: CASSQGGSEAFF

d_call: TRBD1
j_call: TRBJ1-5
v_call: TRBV30
cdr3_length: 14
clone_size: NA
cdr3_nt: TGTGCCTGGAGTCCCCAGGGGGCGCGTCAGCCCCAGCATTTT
cdr3_aa: CAWSPQGARQPQHF

d_call: NA
j_call: TRBJ2-2
v_call: TRBV11-3
cdr3_length: 13
clone_size: NA
cdr3_nt: TGTGCCAGCAGCGTCAGGGTTTCCGGGGAGCTGTTTTTT
cdr3_aa: CASSVRVSGELFF

d_call: NA
j_call: TRBJ2-3
v_call: TRBV3-1/TRBV3-2
cdr3_length: 13
clone_size: many
cdr3_nt: TGTGCCAGCAGCCAACAGGGCACAGATACGCAGTATTTT
cdr3_aa: CASSQQGTDTQYF

d_call: TRBD2
j_call: TRBJ2-5
v_call: TRBV3-1/TRBV3-2
cdr3_length: 16
clone_size: NA
cdr3_nt: TGTGCCAGCAGCCAAGGGCCTAGCGGGGGGCAAGAGACCCAGTACTTC
cdr3_aa: CASSQGPSGGQETQYF

d_call: NA
j_call: TRBJ2-7
v_call: TRBV10-3
cdr3_length: 15
clone_size: NA
cdr3_nt: TGTGCCATCAGTCACTCTTTGGAAGGGGCCTACGAGCAGTACTTC
cdr3_aa: CAISHSLEGAYEQYF

d_call: TRBD1
j_call: TRBJ2-1
v_call: TRBV11-2
cdr3_length: 18
clone_size: once
cdr3_nt: TGTGCCAGCAGCAGAAGGACAGGGACCAGTAGGAGCTACAATGAGCAGTTCTTC
cdr3_aa: CASSRRTGTSRSYNEQFF